Sequencing of this TCR beta chain was carried out in a study of T cells after yellow fever vaccination. Study as a whole: When fractions had low cell numbers, they were prepared with SMART-Seq v4 Ultra Low Input.

Study-level findings and limits: Primary-vaccination clones mostly resurfaced post-booster (around 96% CD4, more than 85% CD8). The CD4 and CD8 compartments had a small share of their clonotypes in common.

In making TCR cDNA, 5'RACE template switching added a universal primer site and UMIs to it. MiXCR, run by TCRdb on the 5' RACE reads, gives a single entry per CDR3 protein. There are hundreds of thousands of distinct CDR3 sequences in the sample; around an eighth occur only once, and roughly an eighth lies in the top ten. The ends were cut back, 6 bases at V and 10 bases at J, with 13 bases in the middle. This CDR3 comprises 11 residues. This clonotype was seen a handful of times. Its target is unknown. The chain links TRBV12-3 or TRBV12-4 to TRBJ2-7, with D perhaps matching TRBD1 (6 bases). The source of this sequence is a man aged 30-40 years who received the YFV17D yellow fever vaccine. Sequences were derived from PBMCs, sampled on the day of the yellow fever booster vaccination. The CDR3 DNA is TGTGCCAGCAGGGGTCCCGGGACACAGTACTTC. Its protein is CASRGPGTQYF.